This passage covers 5 T cell receptor beta chains from one sample sequenced in a study of early T cells in non-severe SARS-CoV-2 infection. TCRdb processed the 5' RACE reads anew with MiXCR; each CDR3 protein has one entry. The data show about 72,000 distinct CDR3 sequences, around a tenth seen once. Sequenced here: whole blood, sampled at baseline. The source is an adult who was a healthcare worker with PCR-confirmed SARS-CoV-2 infection or an uninfected control (not recorded which).

This clonotype was seen a handful of times. The chain employs TRBV4-1 and TRBJ1-2; a weak D match, TRBD1 (6 bases). Germline V lookup: CDR1 MGHRA, CDR2 YSYEKL. The CDR3 runs 13 residues. The ends were cut back, 2 bases at V and 6 bases at J, with 10 bases in the middle. The CDR3 DNA follows: TGCGCCAGCAGCCAAAGTCAGGGGAATGGCTACACCTTC. Protein sequence: CASSQSQGNGYTF.

This clonotype appeared many times. The chain recombines TRBV29-1 with TRBJ2-1; possible D gene TRBD1, 7 bases. CDR1 SQVTM and CDR2 ANQGSEA come from the germline V gene. The CDR3 covers 16 residues. The V gene lost 6 bases and the J gene lost 5 bases, with 23 bases spanning the gap. The CDR3 reads CSVRGVWAIAHNEQFF. The CDR3 DNA reads as TGCAGCGTCAGGGGGGTGTGGGCCATAGCCCACAATGAGCAGTTCTTC.

The chain couples TRBV29-1 to TRBJ2-7; 8 positions match TRBD1. The junction had 8 bases not matched to a gene; V was cut back by 6 bases and J by 7 bases. The germline CDR1 and CDR2 sequences are SQVTM and ANQGSEA. The CDR3 has 12 residues. The chain's CDR3 is CSVSGGAGEQYF. In nucleotides, the CDR3 is TGCAGCGTGTCAGGGGGCGCGGGGGAGCAGTACTTC.

The chain is built from TRBV20-1 and TRBJ2-3, with 9 bases matching TRBD2. Unmatched junction bases numbered 2, after V lost 3 bases and J lost 1 base. From germline, CDR1 is DFQATT and CDR2 SNEGSKA (reference sequence). The CDR3 is 14 residues long. DNA for the CDR3: TGCAGTGCTAGCGCGGGGGGGGGCACAGATACGCAGTATTTT. Protein product: CSASAGGGTDTQYF.

In this sample, this clonotype turned up many times. The CDR3 is CASSQMGGELFF. Written as DNA, the CDR3 is TGTGCCAGCAGCCAAATGGGCGGGGAGCTGTTTTTT. The V call is TRBV3-1, the J call TRBJ2-2; D remains unclear. The CDR3 extends over 12 amino acids. The germline V gene encodes CDR1 LGHDT and CDR2 YNNKEL (reference sequence). The ends were cut back, 2 bases at V and 7 bases at J, with 5 bases in the middle.